These 17 T cell receptor beta chains were sequenced from one sample in a study of technical replicates of blood from a few donors. Data came from immunoSEQ multiplex PCR; TCRdb stores just in-frame clones and leaves some out. Among tens of thousands of clones listed, roughly nine tenths were seen once. Input material: T cells isolated from PBMCs. The source of these receptors is a human donor in good health.

The chain employs TRBV30 and TRBJ1-4; D unresolved. The CDR3 contains 14 residues. Germline CDR1 and CDR2: GTSNPN and SVGIG (reference sequence). The V end lost 0 bases, the J end lost 4 bases, and 9 bases lay between the germline ends. CDR3 DNA: TGTGCCTGGAGTGTAGCACAGATTAATGAAAAACTGTTTTTT. Amino acids: CAWSVAQINEKLFF.

DNA for the CDR3: TGTGCCAGCAGTTTGGTACAGGGGCGTGAAGCTTTCTTT. Protein product: CASSLVQGREAFF. The chain employs TRBV28 and TRBJ1-1, with TRBD1 matching over 7 bases. The CDR3 has 13 amino acids. The junction had 5 bases not matched to a gene; V was cut back by 3 bases and J by 7 bases. Germline V lookup: CDR1 MDHEN, CDR2 SYDVKM.

The chain couples TRBV18 to TRBJ1-2, with D maybe TRBD1 (6 bases). V lost 0 bases, J lost 4 bases, and 12 bases lay in between. The CDR3 totals 15 residues. Germline V lookup: CDR1 KGHSH, CDR2 LQKENI. The CDR3 loop reads CASSPPLGQTYGYTF. The CDR3 bases are TGTGCCAGCTCACCACCGTTAGGACAGACCTATGGCTACACCTTC. Full variable domain (outside the CDR3, taken from reference TRBV18 and TRBJ1-2): NAGVMQNPRHLVRRRGQEARLRCSPMKGHSHVYWYRQLPEEGLKFMVYLQKENIIDESGMPKERFSAEFPKEGPSILRIQQVVRGDSAAYFCASSPPLGQTYGYTFGSGTRLTVV.

This rearrangement joins TRBV9 to TRBJ2-5; 8 positions agree with TRBD2. With V trimmed by 4 bases and J by 1 base, 12 bases remained unmatched. This CDR3 spans 17 amino acids. The germline CDR1 and CDR2 sequences are SGDLS and YYNGEE. The DNA of the CDR3 is TGTGCCAGCAGCCTCCGGGGGGGGGCAGGAGGCCAAGAGACCCAGTACTTC. Translation gives CASSLRGGAGGQETQYF.

The chain recombines TRBV28 with TRBJ2-1; D uncertain. V lost 5 bases and J lost 10, with 12 bases in between. Germline CDR1 MDHEN, CDR2 SYDVKM. The CDR3 covers 12 residues. The CDR3 nucleotides read TGTGCCAGCAGTCCCAGACACCTAGAGCAGTTCTTC. Residues: CASSPRHLEQFF.

This clone has just one count. The chain is built from TRBV10-3 and TRBJ2-5; D unclear. The germline CDR1 and CDR2 sequences are ENHRY and SYGVKD. V lost 3 bases to trimming and J lost 4 bases, with 9 bases between them. The CDR3 has 13 amino acids. CDR3 DNA: TGTGCCATCAGTGACCCCACAGCAGAGACCCAGTACTTC. It codes for CAISDPTAETQYF.

V is TRBV18 and J is TRBJ1-3; D ambiguous. CDR1 and CDR2 from the germline V gene are KGHSH and LQKENI. This CDR3 has 15 amino acids. V was trimmed by 2 bases and J by 8 bases, leaving 16 bases between them. The CDR3 region is CASSPSGGPPDTIYF. The CDR3 DNA sequence: TGTGCCAGCTCACCATCAGGAGGGCCTCCCGACACCATATATTTT.

This clone appeared once. The chain employs TRBV13 and TRBJ2-7, with 10 bases fitting TRBD2. V was pared by 0 bases and J by 4 bases, with 0 bases of the junction left unmatched. CDR1 is PRHDT, CDR2 FYEKMQ, per germline (reference sequence). CDR3 length: 14 residues. The CDR3 reads CASSLGSGRYEQYF. CDR3 nucleotides: TGTGCCAGCAGCTTAGGTAGCGGGAGGTACGAGCAGTACTTC.

The chain employs TRBV4-1 and TRBJ1-2; D might be TRBD1 (5 bases). V gave up 4 bases and J gave up 4 bases, with 16 bases separating them. Germline V gene data show CDR1 as MGHRA and CDR2 as YSYEKL. The CDR3 is 15 amino acids. CDR3 amino acids: CASSPGPPDVYGYTF. The CDR3 bases are TGCGCCAGCAGCCCAGGGCCGCCGGACGTCTATGGCTACACCTTC.

This chain connects TRBV15 to TRBJ2-3; 16 nucleotides line up with TRBD2. The CDR3 covers 16 residues. V shed 4 bases, J shed 6 bases, and the junction held 4 bases outside the gene matches. The germline gives CDR1 LNHNV, CDR2 YYDKDF (reference sequence). The DNA for the CDR3 is TGTGCCACCAGCAAGCAGGGACTAGCGGGGGGGGATACGCAGTATTTT. Its protein is CATSKQGLAGGDTQYF.

The V and J genes are TRBV5-6 and TRBJ1-5; 7 positions agree with TRBD1. V lost 4 bases, J lost 13 bases, and 11 bases stayed unmatched. This CDR3 comprises 13 residues. The germline gives CDR1 SGHDT, CDR2 YYEEEE. This chain's CDR3 is CASSEGGTVGQHF. CDR3 sequence (DNA): TGTGCCAGCAGCGAGGGCGGGACAGTTGGGCAGCATTTT.

The chain has TRBV6-5 and TRBJ2-4; a weak D match, TRBD2 (6 bases). The V end lost 6 bases, the J end lost 6 bases, and 18 bases lay between the germline ends. Germline loops: CDR1 MNHEY, CDR2 SVGAGI. CDR3 length equals 15 residues. CDR3 region: CASSPLPGGGNIQYF. In nucleotides, the CDR3 is TGTGCCAGCAGCCCCCTACCCGGGGGAGGAAACATTCAGTACTTC.

This chain links TRBV28 with TRBJ2-1, with TRBD2 identical over 10 bases. The germline V gene has CDR1 MDHEN and CDR2 SYDVKM. The CDR3 contains 17 residues. The trim removed 6 bases at V and 7 bases at J, leaving 15 bases unmatched. The CDR3 DNA reads TGTGCCAGCAGCACCCCCCTCCTAGCGGGAGCAGATAATGAGCAGTTCTTC. This gives the protein CASSTPLLAGADNEQFF. Combining the CDR3 with reference TRBV28 and TRBJ2-1 gives the whole variable domain DVKVTQSSRYLVKRTGEKVFLECVQDMDHENMFWYRQDPGLGLRLIYFSYDVKMKEKGDIPEGYSVSREKKERFSLILESASTNQTSMYLCASSTPLLAGADNEQFFGPGTRLTVL.

The V gene is TRBV9, the J gene TRBJ2-5; 11 bases align to TRBD2. The V and J ends lost 0 bases and 5 bases, in that order; junction bases with no gene match: 6. The CDR3 sequence is 16 residues long. CDR1 SGDLS and CDR2 YYNGEE come from the germline V gene. CDR3: CASSVGTSGGVETQYF. CDR3 DNA sequence: TGTGCCAGCAGCGTAGGTACTAGCGGGGGTGTTGAGACCCAGTACTTC.

The chain is built from TRBV5-4 and TRBJ2-7; weak D call: TRBD1 (6 bases). V lost 3 bases and J 2 bases, leaving 15 bases between the germline ends. The CDR3 loop spans 15 amino acids. Germline loops: CDR1 SGHNT, CDR2 YYREEE (reference sequence). Here the CDR3 reads CASSSGQLETYEQYF. Here the CDR3 DNA reads TGTGCCAGCAGCTCCGGACAGCTGGAGACCTACGAGCAGTACTTC.

The rearrangement links TRBV6-5 to TRBJ2-7; maybe TRBD2 (5 bases). The CDR3 sequence is 13 residues long. The V end was cut by 5 bases, the J end by 6 bases, with 14 bases between. Germline CDR1 and CDR2: MNHEY and SVGAGI. The CDR3 region has the DNA TGTGCCAGCAGTCCACGAAGGGAGCGCGAGCAGTACTTC. Protein sequence: CASSPRREREQYF.

The rearrangement uses TRBV6-6 and TRBJ2-1, with D tentatively TRBD1 (5 bases). Trimming cost V 5 bases and J 4 bases, with 9 bases left between them. The CDR3 length is 13 residues. From germline, CDR1 is MNHNY and CDR2 SVGAGI (reference sequence). CDR3 bases: TGTGCCAGCAGTCCGTACAGGTACAATGAGCAGTTCTTC. This encodes CASSPYRYNEQFF.